A selection of T cell receptor beta chains follows, all from one sample in a study of T cell changes during pregnancy in multiple sclerosis. Sequencing used immunoSEQ multiplex PCR; TCRdb keeps in-frame clones, though not all of them. Seen here are around 57,000 clones, approximately 90% observed once, and the top ten hold 0.89%. Sequenced here: peripheral blood, sampled in the first trimester of pregnancy. These receptors all stem from a female donor in good health, enrolled as a control in a pregnancy study. CDR3s include the opening cysteine and the closing phenylalanine or tryptophan. D genes are given only for firm matches. The size entry is marked missing in some rows and otherwise reads once, few, many or a size class.

abundance	v_gene	j_gene	d_gene	CDR3nt	CDR3aa
.	TRBV2	TRBJ1-1	.	TGTGCCAGCAGTGAAGCGGGGCCTACGAGGGGGGGGCGACGGGGCACTGAAGCTTTCTTT	CASSEAGPTRGGRRGTEAFF
.	TRBV5-8	TRBJ1-2	.	TGTGCCAGCAGCCGGGGAGGAGGGCGTGAGTATGGCTACACCTTC	CASSRGGGREYGYTF
.	TRBV6-5	TRBJ2-7	TRBD2	TGTGCCAGCCGGGCGGGGGGCTCCTACGAGCAGTACTTC	CASRAGGSYEQYF
.	TRBV7-8	TRBJ1-6	.	TGTGCCAGCAGCCCCAGCCGTTTCCCAGCGACCTCCTATAATTCACCCCTCCACTTT	CASSPSRFPATSYNSPLHF
.	TRBV7-8	TRBJ1-1	.	TGTGCCAGCAGCTCGACACTCAACACTGAAGCTTTCTTT	CASSSTLNTEAFF
.	TRBV4-1	TRBJ2-7	.	TGCGCCAGCAGCCAAGAACACAGGGGAGGCGAGCAGTACTTC	CASSQEHRGGEQYF
.	TRBV30	TRBJ1-2	TRBD1	TGTGCCTGGAGTTCCGGGACAGGGATGAACGGCTACACCTTC	CAWSSGTGMNGYTF
.	TRBV7-2	TRBJ1-5	TRBD1	TGTGCCAGCAGCCCAAATGCTGACAGGGCATCGGGGCCCCAGCATTTT	CASSPNADRASGPQHF
.	TRBV18	TRBJ2-3	.	TGTGCCAGCTCACCACGGGGGACTGAAGCAGATACGCAGTATTTT	CASSPRGTEADTQYF
.	TRBV30	TRBJ1-6	.	TGTGCCTGGAGGGTAGTTAGCTCCTATAATTCACCCCTCCACTTT	CAWRVVSSYNSPLHF
once	TRBV7-8	TRBJ2-3	.	TGTGCCAGCGGGGGGGGCCCCTCAGATACGCAGTATTTT	CASGGGPSDTQYF
.	TRBV2	TRBJ1-3	.	TGTGCCAGCAGTGATCCCAGGGCTGGAAACACCATATATTTT	CASSDPRAGNTIYF
.	TRBV5-1	TRBJ2-5	.	TGCGCCAGCAGCTTGGAGGGCCAGGGGTTGGTGGAGACCCAGTACTTC	CASSLEGQGLVETQYF
.	TRBV11-3	TRBJ1-1	.	TGTGCCAGCAGCTTAGGGCAGGGTTCGAACACTGAAGCTTTCTTT	CASSLGQGSNTEAFF
.	TRBV19	TRBJ1-1	.	TGTGCCAGTAGTCCCCGGTACACTGAAGCTTTCTTT	CASSPRYTEAFF
once	TRBV5-1	TRBJ1-3	TRBD1	TGCGCCAGCAGCTGGGGGACAGGGGCGGACACCATATATTTT	CASSWGTGADTIYF
.	TRBV18	TRBJ2-1	.	TGTGCCAGCTCACCAGCGACACCCTACAATGAGCAGTTCTTC	CASSPATPYNEQFF
.	TRBV19	TRBJ1-1	.	TGTGCCAGTAGTATCCACCTGGGGACACTTGTCAAAGCTTTCTTT	CASSIHLGTLVKAFF
.	TRBV11-1	TRBJ1-2	TRBD1	TGTGCCAGCAGCCCCTCGGGACAGATCCTGTCTGGCTACACCTTC	CASSPSGQILSGYTF
.	TRBV30	TRBJ2-7	TRBD1	TGTGCCCTCACCCCTACAGGGGTTCCCTACGAGCAGTACTTC	CALTPTGVPYEQYF
.	TRBV18	TRBJ1-2	.	TGTGCCAGCTCGTCGGACTATGGCTACACCTTC	CASSSDYGYTF
.	TRBV19	TRBJ1-2	.	TGTGCCAGTACTTCAAGGGGAGGGGGCTACACCTTC	CASTSRGGGYTF
.	TRBV9	TRBJ1-1	TRBD1	TGTGCCAGCAGCCTAGGGGGCCAGAACACTGAAGCTTTCTTT	CASSLGGQNTEAFF
.	TRBV7-2	TRBJ1-2	TRBD1	TGTGCCAGCAGCCGGGACAGCTATGGCTACACCTTC	CASSRDSYGYTF
.	TRBV5-1	TRBJ1-3	.	TGCGCCAGCGCCGGGACAAGGACCTCTGGAAACACCATATATTTT	CASAGTRTSGNTIYF
.	TRBV5-5	TRBJ1-5	.	TGTGCCAGCAGCTTGGTCGGGGTTGAACAGCCCCAGCATTTT	CASSLVGVEQPQHF
.	TRBV2	TRBJ2-3	TRBD1	TGTGCCACCGGGACAGGCACAGATACGCAGTATTTT	CATGTGTDTQYF
once	TRBV6-5	TRBJ1-1	.	TGTGCCAGCAGTTACCCGGGTATGATGGGGAACACTGAAGCTTTCTTT	CASSYPGMMGNTEAFF
.	TRBV10-3	TRBJ1-1	.	TGTGCCATCAGTGAGTCGTTGCCGGGTAACACTGAAGCTTTCTTT	CAISESLPGNTEAFF
.	TRBV6-6	TRBJ1-5	TRBD1	TGTGCCAGCAGTCCGACAGGGGACGGGCCCCAGCATTTT	CASSPTGDGPQHF
few	TRBV19	TRBJ1-1	.	TGTGCCGCCAGACAGGCGGTGAACACTGAAGCTTTCTTT	CAARQAVNTEAFF
.	TRBV29-1	TRBJ1-2	TRBD1	TGCAGCGTTGAAGCCCGGGACAGCTATGGCTACACCTTC	CSVEARDSYGYTF
.	TRBV6-5	TRBJ2-7	.	TGTGCCAGCAGTCAAGGACAGCACGAGCAGTACTTC	CASSQGQHEQYF
.	TRBV9	TRBJ1-6	.	TGTGCCAGCAGCGTAGCTACGGGTGATCGAAGTGATTCACCCCTCCACTTT	CASSVATGDRSDSPLHF
.	TRBV18	TRBJ2-7	.	TGTGCCAGCTCACCATCTCGCTACGAGCAGTACTTC	CASSPSRYEQYF
.	TRBV7-2	TRBJ1-1	.	TGTGCCAGCAGCTTAGGGTCGAGATTCTTGAACACTGAAGCTTTCTTT	CASSLGSRFLNTEAFF
.	TRBV14	TRBJ1-1	.	TGTGCCAGCAGCCAAGGGCAGGGCCCCTTTGAAGCTTTCTTT	CASSQGQGPFEAFF
.	TRBV4-2	TRBJ2-7	TRBD2	TGTGCCAGCAGCCGGAGCGGGGGGGGCGCCTACGAGCAGTACTTC	CASSRSGGGAYEQYF
.	TRBV5-1	TRBJ1-1	TRBD1	TGCGCCAGCAGCCCGGACAGGGGTTCTGAAGCTTTCTTT	CASSPDRGSEAFF
.	TRBV4-1	TRBJ2-2	.	TGCGCCAGCAGCCGGGCCCCGGGATCCACCGGGGAGCTGTTTTTT	CASSRAPGSTGELFF
.	TRBV5-5	TRBJ1-1	.	TGTGCCAGCAGCTTGCCCTACAGCAACACTGAAGCTTTCTTT	CASSLPYSNTEAFF
.	TRBV11-2	TRBJ2-1	TRBD1	TGTGCCAGCAGCTCCGTCCGACAGGGGGTCTACAATGAGCAGTTCTTC	CASSSVRQGVYNEQFF
.	TRBV7-3	TRBJ1-2	.	TGTGCCAGCAGCTTAAACGCAGACTATGGCTACACCTTC	CASSLNADYGYTF
.	TRBV27	TRBJ1-6	.	TGTGCCAGCAGTTCCCGGGATCCAAATTCACCCCTCCACTTT	CASSSRDPNSPLHF